These T cell receptor beta chains were read from a single sample in a study of OX40 agonist ivuxolimab in advanced cancers. Measured with immunoSEQ multiplex PCR; TCRdb has only the in-frame clones, and not every one. The table lists tens of thousands of clones, 80% to 95% of them singletons. Sequencing used CD4+ or CD8+ T cells sorted from blood, obtained in a trial of the OX40 agonist ivuxolimab. The source of these receptors is an adult with an advanced solid tumor such as melanoma, head and neck, liver or kidney cancer. The CDR3 runs from the conserved cysteine through the conserved F or W. D genes are given only for firm matches. The size of a clone is reported for some rows only, either as once, few or many, or as a class for expanded clones.

abundance	v_gene	d_gene	j_gene	CDR3aa	CDR3nt
.	TRBV28	TRBD1	TRBJ1-2	CASSSFLQGFKGYTF	TGTGCCAGCAGCTCCTTTCTACAGGGGTTCAAGGGCTACACCTTC
once	TRBV7-3	TRBD2	TRBJ2-7	CASSLVSGSIHEQYF	TGTGCCAGCAGCTTAGTGAGCGGGAGTATCCACGAGCAGTACTTC
.	TRBV19	.	TRBJ2-2	CASSLGQSGELFF	TGTGCCAGTAGTTTAGGACAGTCCGGGGAGCTGTTTTTT
few	TRBV10-3	TRBD1	TRBJ2-7	CAISETGGFYEQYF	TGTGCCATCAGTGAGACAGGGGGGTTTTACGAGCAGTACTTC
.	TRBV7-2	.	TRBJ1-1	CASSLGLQGAEAFF	TGTGCCAGCAGCTTAGGATTACAGGGTGCTGAAGCTTTCTTT
.	TRBV5-1	.	TRBJ2-3	CASSLEASAGDTQYF	TGCGCCAGCAGCTTGGAAGCGTCCGCCGGAGATACGCAGTATTTT
.	TRBV5-6	.	TRBJ1-3	CASSQSGRNSGNTIYF	TGTGCCAGCAGTCAGAGTGGGCGGAACTCTGGAAACACCATATATTTT
.	TRBV29-1	.	TRBJ1-1	CSVETVGGGSNTEAFF	TGCAGCGTTGAGACAGTCGGGGGGGGATCGAACACTGAAGCTTTCTTT
.	TRBV30	.	TRBJ1-5	CAWSEQSNQPQHF	TGTGCCTGGAGTGAACAAAGCAATCAGCCCCAGCATTTT
.	TRBV5-5	.	TRBJ1-1	CASSWVNTEAFF	TGTGCCAGCAGCTGGGTAAACACTGAAGCTTTCTTT
.	TRBV18	.	TRBJ2-2	CASSPRTGELFF	TGTGCCAGCTCACCACGAACCGGGGAGCTGTTTTTT
once	TRBV6-6	.	TRBJ1-1	CASSRSRETEAFF	TGTGCCAGCAGTCGCTCCAGGGAGACTGAAGCTTTCTTT
.	TRBV18	.	TRBJ1-5	CASSREREYSNQPQHF	TGTGCCAGCTCAAGGGAGAGGGAGTATAGCAATCAGCCCCAGCATTTT
once	TRBV6-1	TRBD2	TRBJ2-5	CASSEISLAGQETQYF	TGTGCCAGCAGTGAGATTAGTTTAGCGGGGCAAGAGACCCAGTACTTC
.	TRBV6-6	TRBD1	TRBJ2-7	CASSYLGQGTYEQYF	TGTGCCAGCAGTTACCTTGGACAGGGGACCTACGAGCAGTACTTC
.	TRBV2	TRBD1	TRBJ2-6	CASGTGFSGANVLTF	TGTGCCAGCGGGACAGGATTCTCTGGGGCCAACGTCCTGACTTTC
.	TRBV9	.	TRBJ2-2	CASSVGRQNTGELFF	TGTGCCAGCAGCGTAGGGCGGCAGAACACCGGGGAGCTGTTTTTT
.	TRBV9	TRBD2	TRBJ2-7	CASSAQAGAYEQYF	TGTGCCAGCAGCGCGCAAGCGGGGGCCTACGAGCAGTACTTC
.	TRBV7-9	.	TRBJ2-7	CASSPRGPYEQYF	TGTGCCAGCAGCCCTAGAGGGCCCTACGAGCAGTACTTC
.	TRBV5-1	TRBD1	TRBJ2-1	CASSFGTGGHNEQFF	TGCGCCAGCAGCTTCGGGACAGGGGGCCACAATGAGCAGTTCTTC
once	TRBV11-2	.	TRBJ1-5	CASSLVKPQHF	TGTGCCAGCAGCTTAGTAAAGCCCCAGCATTTT
.	TRBV18	TRBD2	TRBJ2-3	CASSPIGVTSGTGKDTQYF	TGTGCCAGCTCACCTATTGGGGTGACTAGCGGGACGGGGAAAGATACGCAGTATTTT
.	TRBV30	.	TRBJ1-4	CAWSVLQSNEKLFF	TGTGCCTGGAGTGTACTACAGTCTAATGAAAAACTGTTTTTT
few	TRBV30	.	TRBJ1-2	CAWGRDGGYTF	TGTGCCTGGGGACGGGATGGAGGCTACACCTTC
.	TRBV6-1	.	TRBJ1-1	CASRILQGGEAFF	TGTGCCAGCAGGATCCTTCAGGGAGGTGAAGCTTTCTTT
.	TRBV5-1	TRBD1	TRBJ2-3	CASALYDRGFGSTDTQYF	TGCGCCAGCGCCCTATACGACAGGGGGTTTGGTAGCACAGATACGCAGTATTTT
.	TRBV28	TRBD1	TRBJ1-2	CASRTEGTGYGYTF	TGTGCCAGCAGGACAGAAGGGACAGGCTATGGCTACACCTTC
.	TRBV21-1	.	TRBJ2-3	CASTPLTSTDTQYF	TGTGCCAGCACTCCTTTGACTAGCACAGATACGCAGTATTTT
.	TRBV6-5	.	TRBJ2-3	CASSGGAAQYF	TGTGCCAGCAGTGGGGGGGCTGCGCAGTATTTT
.	TRBV28	.	TRBJ2-1	CASSSPLWEGAYNEQFF	TGTGCCAGCAGTTCCCCTTTATGGGAGGGGGCCTACAATGAGCAGTTCTTC
.	TRBV6-5	.	TRBJ1-2	CASTTAANYGYTF	TGTGCCAGCACCACGGCCGCCAACTATGGCTACACCTTC
.	TRBV18	TRBD2	TRBJ2-7	CASSHLAGARGEQYF	TGTGCCAGCTCACACCTAGCGGGAGCCCGAGGCGAGCAGTACTTC
.	TRBV30	.	TRBJ2-5	CAWSVRRETQYF	TGTGCCTGGAGTGTACGGAGAGAGACCCAGTACTTC
.	TRBV4-1	.	TRBJ2-3	CASSQEIPIVVTDTQYF	TGCGCCAGCAGCCAAGAGATTCCTATCGTGGTCACAGATACGCAGTATTTT
.	TRBV7-3	TRBD1	TRBJ2-5	CASSVTGGVETQYF	TGTGCCAGCAGCGTCACAGGGGGAGTAGAGACCCAGTACTTC
.	TRBV19	TRBD1	TRBJ2-7	CASKSTGTAYEQYF	TGTGCCAGTAAGAGTACCGGGACAGCCTACGAGCAGTACTTC
.	TRBV28	.	TRBJ2-6	CATLFRNRAMSSGANVLTF	TGTGCCACCCTTTTTAGAAACAGGGCCATGAGCTCTGGGGCCAACGTCCTGACTTTC
.	TRBV30	.	TRBJ1-6	CACRTLNSPLHF	TGTGCCTGCCGGACGTTAAATTCACCCCTCCACTTT
.	TRBV18	TRBD2	TRBJ2-2	CASSPGLANTGELFF	TGTGCCAGCTCACCGGGACTAGCGAACACCGGGGAGCTGTTTTTT
.	TRBV30	TRBD1	TRBJ1-2	CAWGQQGNYGYTF	TGTGCCTGGGGCCAACAGGGGAACTATGGCTACACCTTC
.	TRBV6-6	.	TRBJ1-1	CASSYRANTEAFF	TGTGCCAGCAGTTACAGGGCGAACACTGAAGCTTTCTTT
.	TRBV27	.	TRBJ2-7	CASSLTKTGFRHEQYF	TGTGCCAGCAGTTTAACTAAGACAGGCTTCCGGCACGAGCAGTACTTC
.	TRBV29-1	TRBD2	TRBJ2-1	CSVSQREGAYNEQFF	TGCAGCGTTTCCCAACGGGAGGGAGCCTACAATGAGCAGTTCTTC
.	TRBV7-9	.	TRBJ1-2	CASSLAGGQEGYTF	TGTGCCAGCAGCTTAGCGGGGGGGCAGGAAGGCTACACCTTC
.	TRBV10-1	TRBD2	TRBJ2-3	CASSTGTSGRDTQYF	TGCGCCAGCAGTACCGGGACTAGCGGGAGAGATACGCAGTATTTT
.	TRBV5-1	.	TRBJ2-7	CASSSMTGAYEQYF	TGCGCCAGCAGCTCAATGACAGGAGCCTACGAGCAGTACTTC
.	TRBV5-1	.	TRBJ2-2	CASSLDGTGELFF	TGCGCCAGCAGCTTGGACGGGACTGGGGAGCTGTTTTTT
.	TRBV11-1	.	TRBJ1-2	CASSLWGSGYTF	TGTGCCAGCAGCTTGTGGGGCTCGGGCTACACCTTC
.	TRBV7-3	.	TRBJ2-3	CASSLLGDTQYF	TGTGCCAGCAGCTTACTAGGCGATACGCAGTATTTT
once	TRBV28	TRBD1	TRBJ1-2	CASSPGQNYGYTF	TGTGCCAGCAGTCCGGGACAGAACTATGGCTACACCTTC
few	TRBV2	.	TRBJ1-5	CASSESRPGNQPQHF	TGTGCCAGCAGTGAATCCCGGCCGGGCAATCAGCCCCAGCATTTT
.	TRBV10-3	TRBD2	TRBJ2-7	CALKDSGRDEQYF	TGTGCACTAAAGGATAGCGGGAGGGACGAGCAGTACTTC
.	TRBV7-8	.	TRBJ2-5	CASSLDFRGSQETQYF	TGTGCCAGCAGCTTAGATTTTAGGGGTTCCCAAGAGACCCAGTACTTC
once	TRBV30	TRBD1	TRBJ1-2	CAGGSTGVFGYTF	TGTGCCGGGGGATCGACAGGGGTTTTTGGCTACACCTTC
.	TRBV18	.	TRBJ1-1	CASSRKIEAFF	TGTGCCAGCTCACGAAAGATTGAAGCTTTCTTT
.	TRBV2	.	TRBJ1-2	CASSDSLNYGYTF	TGTGCCAGCAGTGATAGTCTTAACTATGGCTACACCTTC
.	TRBV19	TRBD2	TRBJ2-1	CASSTIAGGPYNEQFF	TGTGCCAGTAGTACTATAGCGGGAGGGCCCTACAATGAGCAGTTCTTC
.	TRBV6-5	.	TRBJ1-2	CASTTGLGYTF	TGTGCCAGCACAACGGGACTTGGCTACACCTTC
.	TRBV10-1	TRBD1	TRBJ2-2	CASNSTGPGTGELFF	TGCGCCAGCAATTCGACAGGGCCGGGAACCGGGGAGCTGTTTTTT